This T cell receptor beta chain was recovered during a study of tumor-infiltrating lymphocytes in primary liver carcinoma. Study-wide background: Primary liver carcinomas in the patients were surgically resected. Each of the samples returned roughly 3.65 to 7.13 million productive TCRbeta reads (a yield similar across tissue types).

This CDR3 is 15 amino acids long. V lost 9 bases and J lost 11, with 26 bases in between. From roughly 0.5 ug total RNA, TCR beta cDNA was generated with a primer in the constant region. Library construction for TCR beta comprised three nested multiplex PCR rounds performed with slightly modified ARM-PCR. Forward primers for TRBV1-TRBV30 and a C-beta reverse primer served the first two PCR rounds, at roughly 10 cycles each. MiXCR, run by TCRdb on the multiplex PCR reads, gives a single entry per CDR3 protein. Among about 320,000 distinct CDR3 sequences listed, 65% were seen once. Study-level findings and limits: Tumor-adjacent and tumor-blood pairs overlapped less than tumor region pairs did.

In addition to blood RNA drawn from unsorted whole blood, germline DNA was extracted. As for this clonotype: Its antigen is unknown.

Material: peripheral blood. The sequence was collected from a man aged 40-49 years with primary liver carcinoma and hepatitis B virus infection. The chain is built from TRBV12-3 or TRBV12-4 and TRBJ2-1; tentative D call: TRBD2 (6 bases). The CDR3 nucleotides are TGTGCCAGTCCTTCTGGTGGGACTGCAGGGAATAAGCAGTTCTTC. This sequence encodes CASPSGGTAGNKQFF.